This is a list of T cell receptor beta chains from one sample in a study of blood T cells in healthy people across ages. TCRdb itself ran the 5' RACE reads through MiXCR, one entry per CDR3 protein. In the table there are approximately 1,000,000 distinct CDR3 sequences, less than 45% of which are singletons. Sequences were obtained from blood. Receptors originate from a man between 18 and 35 years old in good health. The CDR3 runs from the conserved cysteine through the conserved F or W. A D gene is named only where the DNA matches it firmly. Some rows have no size entry. The others give once, few or many, or a class for an expanded clone.

V gene	D gene	CDR3 length	J gene	clone size	CDR3 protein	CDR3 DNA
TRBV20-1	TRBD1	15	TRBJ1-4	few	CSASKGGTVNEKLFF	TGCAGTGCTAGCAAGGGGGGGACAGTTAATGAAAAACTGTTTTTT
TRBV5-4	.	16	TRBJ2-1	.	CASSLAMGGLANEQFF	TGTGCCAGCAGCTTGGCCATGGGGGGCTTGGCCAATGAGCAGTTCTTC
TRBV5-1	.	15	TRBJ1-2	.	CASRLSMGTFGGYTF	TGCGCCAGCAGGCTCAGTATGGGGACCTTTGGGGGCTACACCTTC
TRBV5-1	.	14	TRBJ2-2	few	CASSFRTGSGELFF	TGCGCCAGCAGCTTCAGAACGGGGTCCGGGGAGCTGTTTTTT
TRBV7-2	TRBD2	16	TRBJ2-7	.	CASSLRRGLDYNEQYF	TGTGCCAGCAGCTTGAGGAGAGGACTAGACTACAATGAGCAGTACTTC
TRBV3-1	TRBD1	15	TRBJ1-2	.	CASSQDNRGDYGYTF	TGTGCCAGCAGCCAAGATAACAGGGGTGACTATGGCTACACCTTC
TRBV3-1	.	13	TRBJ1-1	few	CASGAGVRAEAFF	TGTGCCAGCGGGGCGGGGGTCCGGGCTGAAGCTTTCTTT
TRBV6-8	.	15	TRBJ1-2	.	CASSYPAGFNYGYTF	TGTGCCAGCAGTTACCCAGCAGGGTTTAACTATGGCTACACCTTC
TRBV11-2	.	12	TRBJ2-5	.	CASTNPGETQYF	TGTGCCAGTACCAACCCAGGGGAGACCCAGTACTTC
TRBV29-1	.	12	TRBJ1-2	few	CSVEARVYGYTF	TGCAGCGTTGAAGCCAGGGTCTATGGCTACACCTTC
TRBV6-6	.	16	TRBJ2-7	.	CASQPPPTRSGYEQYF	TGTGCCAGCCAGCCCCCTCCAACAAGATCCGGCTACGAGCAGTACTTC
TRBV24-1	.	14	TRBJ2-1	.	CATSGESSYNEQFF	TGTGCCACCAGTGGAGAGAGCTCCTACAATGAGCAGTTCTTC
TRBV4-3	.	16	TRBJ2-3	few	CASSQDGNGPPDTQYF	TGCGCCAGCAGCCAAGATGGGAACGGCCCGCCAGATACGCAGTATTTT
TRBV4-3	.	13	TRBJ2-6	.	CASSPIGANVLTF	TGCGCCAGCAGCCCGATCGGGGCCAACGTCCTGACTTTC
TRBV5-1	TRBD1	14	TRBJ1-4	few	CASRAGTGLKKLFF	TGCGCCAGCAGGGCCGGGACAGGCCTCAAAAAACTGTTTTTT
TRBV29-1	TRBD1	16	TRBJ2-1	few	CSVDRTGGRTYNEQFF	TGCAGCGTTGATCGGACAGGGGGAAGAACCTACAATGAGCAGTTCTTC
TRBV11-1	.	15	TRBJ2-1	few	CASSLEGAIYNEQFF	TGTGCCAGCAGCTTGGAGGGGGCAATATACAATGAGCAGTTCTTC
TRBV5-1	.	14	TRBJ1-4	.	CASSARGTNEKLFF	TGCGCCAGCTCCGCCAGGGGCACTAATGAAAAACTGTTTTTT
TRBV12-3/TRBV12-4	.	15	TRBJ2-3	few	CASNPTRGGTDTQYF	TGTGCCAGCAATCCAACACGGGGCGGCACAGATACGCAGTATTTT
TRBV29-1	.	15	TRBJ1-2	many	CSVEVPGTTNYGYTF	TGCAGCGTTGAAGTCCCAGGGACGACGAACTATGGCTACACCTTC
TRBV20-1	TRBD2	13	TRBJ2-1	once	CSARASGITEQFF	TGCAGTGCTAGGGCTAGCGGGATTACTGAGCAGTTCTTC
TRBV9	.	15	TRBJ1-1	.	CASSPRSPRSTEAFF	TGTGCCAGCAGCCCCCGCAGCCCGAGGAGCACTGAAGCTTTCTTT
TRBV25-1	TRBD1	14	TRBJ1-1	.	CANSRDSMNTEAFF	TGTGCCAACAGTCGGGACAGCATGAACACTGAAGCTTTCTTT
TRBV20-1	TRBD2	13	TRBJ2-1	few	CSARLAGYNEQFF	TGCAGTGCCCGACTAGCGGGGTACAATGAGCAGTTCTTC
TRBV4-3	TRBD2	15	TRBJ2-7	few	CASSQEASGSYEQYF	TGCGCCAGCAGCCAAGAGGCTAGCGGTTCCTACGAGCAGTACTTC
TRBV6-6	.	15	TRBJ2-2	.	CASSPDRKNTGELFF	TGTGCCAGCAGTCCGGACAGAAAGAACACCGGGGAGCTGTTTTTT
TRBV12-3/TRBV12-4	.	14	TRBJ2-3	many	CASREGPSTDTQYF	TGTGCCAGCAGAGAGGGACCAAGCACAGATACGCAGTATTTT
TRBV4-3	.	14	TRBJ2-1	few	CASSQTSEGSEQFF	TGCGCCAGCAGCCAAACTTCAGAGGGTAGTGAGCAGTTCTTC